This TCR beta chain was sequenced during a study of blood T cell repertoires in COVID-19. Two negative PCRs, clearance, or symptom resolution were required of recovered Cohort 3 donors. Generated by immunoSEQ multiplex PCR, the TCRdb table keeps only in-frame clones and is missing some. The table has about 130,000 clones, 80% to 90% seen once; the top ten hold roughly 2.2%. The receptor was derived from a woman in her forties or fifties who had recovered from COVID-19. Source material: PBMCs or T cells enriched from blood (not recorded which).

DNA of the CDR3: TGCAGCGTTGACCCGGGGAAGACGATGAACACTGAAGCTTTCTTT. This codes for CSVDPGKTMNTEAFF. This sequence joins TRBV29-1 and TRBJ1-1; D gene ambiguous. The germline CDR1 and CDR2 sequences are SQVTM and ANQGSEA. Trimming pared 3 bases from V and 0 bases from J, leaving 14 bases between. The CDR3 loop spans 15 amino acids.